These T cell receptor beta chains were read from a single sample in a study of neurological immune-mediated disorders. One entry per CDR3 protein results from TCRdb running MiXCR on the 5' RACE reads. The table lists roughly 40,000 distinct CDR3 sequences, 2% to 3% of them singletons. The sequencing sample was made of PBMCs. These receptors came from a man over 45 with multiple sclerosis. The CDR3 runs from the conserved cysteine through the conserved F or W. The D gene is left open where the match is weak. Size is omitted from some rows. Given values are once, few, many or a class for expanded clones.

d_call	v_call	clone_size	cdr3_length	j_call	cdr3_aa	cdr3_nt
.	TRBV20-1	many	14	TRBJ2-7	CSAYGRTGTYEQYF	TGCAGTGCCTACGGACGGACTGGAACCTACGAGCAGTACTTC
.	TRBV7-6	many	15	TRBJ2-1	CASSLGGEVAGEQFF	TGTGCCAGCAGCTTAGGAGGGGAGGTAGCAGGAGAGCAGTTCTTC
.	TRBV7-2	many	14	TRBJ2-5	CASSLGPDSRAQYF	TGTGCCAGCAGCTTAGGACCTGACTCTAGGGCCCAGTACTTC
TRBD1	TRBV6-5	many	14	TRBJ1-2	CASKQQGADRGYTF	TGTGCCAGCAAACAACAGGGGGCGGATCGTGGCTACACCTTC
.	TRBV5-1	many	14	TRBJ1-2	CASSLEGRAYGYTF	TGCGCCAGCAGCTTGGAAGGCAGGGCTTATGGCTACACCTTC
TRBD1	TRBV18	many	14	TRBJ2-7	CASSPGQASYEQYF	TGTGCCAGCTCACCTGGACAGGCGTCCTACGAGCAGTACTTC
.	TRBV4-1	many	14	TRBJ2-1	CASSHARLGFEQFF	TGCGCCAGCAGCCACGCGAGACTTGGTTTTGAGCAGTTCTTC
.	TRBV28	many	16	TRBJ1-1	CASSLHGLGMNTEAFF	TGTGCCAGCAGTCTTCATGGACTGGGGATGAACACTGAAGCTTTCTTT
.	TRBV20-1	many	12	TRBJ2-7	CSALRGMNEQYF	TGCAGTGCCCTGAGGGGGATGAACGAGCAGTACTTC
TRBD2	TRBV5-1	few	16	TRBJ2-4	CASSLAVAGIKNIQYF	TGCGCCAGCAGCTTGGCCGTAGCGGGGATAAAAAACATTCAGTACTTC
.	TRBV20-1	many	11	TRBJ2-5	CSAEGWETQYF	TGCAGTGCTGAAGGGTGGGAGACCCAGTACTTC
.	TRBV4-2	many	15	TRBJ2-7	CASSQEGSGPYEQYF	TGTGCCAGCAGCCAAGAAGGTTCCGGGCCCTACGAGCAGTACTTC
TRBD1	TRBV7-8	many	14	TRBJ2-7	CASSAGGSSYEQYF	TGTGCCAGCAGCGCAGGGGGAAGCTCCTACGAGCAGTACTTC
.	TRBV3-1	many	14	TRBJ1-6	CASSQVSGNSPLHF	TGTGCCAGCAGCCAAGTCTCGGGCAATTCACCCCTCCACTTT
.	TRBV7-2	many	15	TRBJ1-1	CASSLGEGIGTEAFF	TGTGCCAGCAGCTTAGGGGAGGGGATCGGTACTGAAGCTTTCTTT
.	TRBV7-2	many	15	TRBJ2-2	CASSRFAANTGELFF	TGTGCCAGCAGCCGCTTTGCCGCGAACACCGGGGAGCTGTTTTTT
.	TRBV6-5	many	14	TRBJ1-2	CASSYVRVDYGYTF	TGTGCCAGCAGTTACGTCAGGGTGGACTATGGCTACACCTTC
.	TRBV20-1	few	13	TRBJ1-1	CSARGEINTEAFF	TGCAGTGCCCGAGGGGAAATCAACACTGAAGCTTTCTTT
TRBD1	TRBV5-1	many	14	TRBJ2-7	CASSLDRGRYEQYF	TGCGCCAGCAGCTTGGACAGGGGAAGATACGAGCAGTACTTC
.	TRBV10-3	many	14	TRBJ1-5	CAISPGVGNQPQHF	TGTGCCATCAGCCCGGGGGTTGGCAATCAGCCCCAGCATTTT
.	TRBV12-3/TRBV12-4	many	15	TRBJ1-2	CASSSIPQGYYGYTF	TGTGCCAGCAGTTCCATCCCGCAGGGCTACTATGGCTACACCTTC
TRBD1	TRBV10-2	many	16	TRBJ2-1	CASSSKGQGARNEQFF	TGCGCCAGCAGCAGTAAGGGACAGGGGGCGCGAAATGAGCAGTTCTTC
.	TRBV7-6	many	15	TRBJ2-2	CASSLEGHNTGELFF	TGTGCCAGCAGCTTAGAGGGGCACAACACCGGGGAGCTGTTTTTT
TRBD1	TRBV18	.	17	TRBJ1-1	CASSPDWDRGRRTEAFF	TGTGCCAGCTCACCAGACTGGGACAGGGGGCGCCGGACTGAAGCTTTCTTT
TRBD1	TRBV7-2	many	16	TRBJ1-1	CASSLAGGPMGTEAFF	TGTGCCAGCAGCTTGGCAGGGGGCCCGATGGGAACTGAAGCTTTCTTT
TRBD1	TRBV6-5	many	18	TRBJ1-1	CASSTPGTGGRQNTEAFF	TGTGCCAGCAGTACCCCCGGGACAGGGGGTCGGCAGAACACTGAAGCTTTCTTT
.	TRBV9	many	13	TRBJ1-6	CASSLTGNSPLHF	TGTGCCAGCAGCTTAACGGGGAATTCACCCCTCCACTTT
.	TRBV21-1	many	19	TRBJ1-1	CASSKGRGTGGLPNTEAFF	TGTGCCAGCAGCAAAGGAAGGGGGACAGGGGGCCTCCCGAACACTGAAGCTTTCTTT
.	TRBV5-1	many	13	TRBJ1-1	CASTLGGNTEAFF	TGCGCCAGCACCCTGGGGGGGAACACTGAAGCTTTCTTT
TRBD1	TRBV7-2	many	13	TRBJ2-7	CASSKGTAYEQYF	TGTGCCAGCAGCAAAGGGACAGCCTACGAGCAGTACTTC
TRBD1	TRBV10-3	many	14	TRBJ1-2	CAISESTGQGGYTF	TGTGCCATCAGTGAGTCGACGGGACAGGGTGGCTACACCTTC
TRBD2	TRBV7-2	many	18	TRBJ2-3	CASSLGGGGVSIIDTQYF	TGTGCCAGCAGCTTAGGAGGCGGGGGAGTTAGTATAATAGATACGCAGTATTTT
.	TRBV3-1	many	15	TRBJ1-1	CASSQTPGVGTEAFF	TGTGCCAGCAGCCAAACCCCCGGCGTGGGCACTGAAGCTTTCTTT
.	TRBV5-8	many	12	TRBJ1-5	CASSLSRGPQHF	TGTGCCAGCAGCTTGTCACGAGGACCCCAGCATTTT
TRBD1	TRBV29-1	many	13	TRBJ2-1	CSGATGNYNEQFF	TGCAGCGGGGCGACAGGGAACTACAATGAGCAGTTCTTC
.	TRBV29-1	many	15	TRBJ1-4	CSVGRSPGGGEKLFF	TGCAGCGTTGGGCGGTCCCCCGGTGGTGGTGAAAAACTGTTTTTT
TRBD1	TRBV9	many	17	TRBJ1-1	CASSVATGRGRNTEAFF	TGTGCCAGCAGCGTAGCTACTGGCAGGGGGCGGAACACTGAAGCTTTCTTT
.	TRBV6-5	many	14	TRBJ1-2	CASSYGTDHYGYTF	TGTGCCAGCAGTTATGGGACGGACCACTATGGCTACACCTTC
.	TRBV6-5	many	18	TRBJ1-2	CASSYSMSGGTSNYGYTF	TGTGCCAGCAGTTACTCGATGTCCGGGGGCACCTCTAACTATGGCTACACCTTC
.	TRBV24-1	many	13	TRBJ2-2	CATSDQGTGELFF	TGTGCCACCAGTGATCAGGGGACCGGGGAGCTGTTTTTT
.	TRBV9	few	14	TRBJ1-2	CASSVAKTFYGYTF	TGTGCCAGCAGCGTAGCTAAGACCTTCTATGGCTACACCTTC
.	TRBV19	few	13	TRBJ2-5	CASSIGRIETQYF	TGTGCCAGTAGTATAGGACGGATCGAGACCCAGTACTTC
.	TRBV5-1	many	16	TRBJ2-7	CASSLTGGLNSYEQYF	TGCGCCAGCAGCTTGACCGGGGGCCTAAACTCCTACGAGCAGTACTTC
TRBD1	TRBV29-1	many	17	TRBJ1-2	CSVEEQLGTGGIYGYTF	TGCAGCGTTGAAGAACAACTCGGGACAGGGGGCATCTATGGCTACACCTTC
.	TRBV3-1	few	15	TRBJ1-5	CASSQVAGGNQPQNF	.
TRBD2	TRBV2	many	16	TRBJ2-3	CASSPLKRGEKDTQYF	TGTGCCAGCAGTCCGCTCAAGCGGGGGGAGAAAGATACGCAGTATTTT
.	TRBV11-2	many	15	TRBJ1-3	CASSLRGFAGNTIYF	TGTGCCAGCAGCTTAAGGGGCTTTGCTGGAAACACCATATATTTT
TRBD2	TRBV12-3/TRBV12-4	many	18	TRBJ2-7	CASSHEPRTSGGSYEQYF	TGTGCCAGCAGTCACGAACCAAGGACTAGCGGGGGGTCCTACGAGCAGTACTTC
TRBD1	TRBV5-1	few	14	TRBJ1-2	CASTKGASVGGYTF	TGCGCCAGCACAAAGGGGGCGTCAGTCGGCGGCTACACCTTC